Listed below are T cell receptor beta chains from one sample, sequenced in a study of blood T cell repertoires in COVID-19. Data came from immunoSEQ multiplex PCR; TCRdb stores just in-frame clones and leaves some out. The sample lists some 98,000 clones; around 82% were seen once. Sequenced material: peripheral blood. These receptors all stem from a man between 65 and 85 years old with active or convalescent COVID-19. Both conserved end residues are part of each CDR3. D genes are given only for firm matches. The size entry is marked missing in some rows and otherwise reads once, few, many or a size class.

TRBV19,TRBJ1-2,TRBD1,14,-,TGTGCCAGTAGTCCCGACAGGGGGTCGGTTGGCTACACCTTC,CASSPDRGSVGYTF
TRBV6-2/TRBV6-3,TRBJ2-1,-,15,once,TGTGCCAGCAGTGTCCGGGACGGGGGTAGGAATGAGCAGTTCTTC,CASSVRDGGRNEQFF
TRBV11-3,TRBJ2-1,-,14,-,TGTGCCAGCAGCTTAATAAACTTTTACAATGAGCAGTTCTTC,CASSLINFYNEQFF
TRBV15,TRBJ1-4,TRBD1,16,-,TGTGCCACCAGCAGGGCCGGGACAGCAACTAATGAAAAACTGTTTTTT,CATSRAGTATNEKLFF
TRBV6-2/TRBV6-3,TRBJ1-1,-,13,-,TGTGCCAGCAGTTACTCGACTCAGGGGCCAGCTTTCTTT,CASSYSTQGPAFF
TRBV5-1,TRBJ2-1,TRBD1,15,few,TGCGCCAGCAGCCCGGTACAGGGGGAATTCAATGAGCAGTTCTTC,CASSPVQGEFNEQFF
TRBV7-9,TRBJ1-1,TRBD1,16,-,TGTGCCAGCAGCTCGCCTGAGTGGACAGGGAAGACTGAAGCTTTCTTT,CASSSPEWTGKTEAFF
TRBV19,TRBJ1-1,-,13,few,TGTGCCAGTACAGGGGCCCGTTACACTGAAGCTTTCTTT,CASTGARYTEAFF
TRBV2,TRBJ2-5,-,11,-,TGTGCCAGCAGCACACGTGAGACCCAGTACTTC,CASSTRETQYF
TRBV3-1/TRBV3-2,TRBJ2-7,-,14,-,TGTGCCAGCAGCCAACGGTCCCAAGGCGGCGAGCAGTACTTC,CASSQRSQGGEQYF
TRBV4-2,TRBJ2-5,TRBD2,13,-,TGTGCCAGCAGTAGCGGGGAGAAAGAGACCCAGTACTTC,CASSSGEKETQYF
TRBV10-3,TRBJ1-2,TRBD1,16,once,TGTGCCATCAGTGAGTCGATGTGGGACAGGGACGGAGGCTACACCTTC,CAISESMWDRDGGYTF
TRBV9,TRBJ1-3,-,12,-,TGTGCCAGCAGCGCGGCTGGAAACACCATATATTTT,CASSAAGNTIYF
TRBV5-6,TRBJ2-7,TRBD2,12,-,TGTGCCAGCAGCCTCGCGGCGGGGGGGCAGTACTTC,CASSLAAGGQYF
TRBV11-2,TRBJ2-2,TRBD2,15,-,TGTGCCAGCAGCGAAAGCGGGGGGGCAACCGGGGAGCTGTTTTTT,CASSESGGATGELFF
TRBV7-9,TRBJ1-2,TRBD1,16,medium-sized,TGTGCCAGCAGCTTAAACACAAGGACAGGGAACTATGGCTACACCTTC,CASSLNTRTGNYGYTF
TRBV3-1/TRBV3-2,TRBJ1-6,-,17,-,TGTGCCAGCAGCTCGGGGGGGGCCCACTCCTATAATTCACCCCTCCACTTT,CASSSGGAHSYNSPLHF
TRBV7-2,TRBJ1-5,-,16,-,TGTGCCAGCAGCTTAGTGGAGGGTTATAGCAATCAGCCCCAGCATTTT,CASSLVEGYSNQPQHF
TRBV18,TRBJ2-4,TRBD2,14,-,TGTGCCAGCTCACCCACGGGGGGGTTAAACATTCAGTACTTC,CASSPTGGLNIQYF
TRBV29-1,TRBJ2-3,-,12,-,TGCAGCGTTGTACAGGGTTTAGATACGCAGTATTTT,CSVVQGLDTQYF
TRBV30,TRBJ1-1,TRBD1,16,-,TGTGCCTGGAAGAGGGGGACAGGGACCATGAACACTGAAGCTTTCTTT,CAWKRGTGTMNTEAFF
TRBV11-2,TRBJ2-1,-,14,-,TGTGCCAGCAGCTTAGGCGCCTTTTACAATGAGCAGTTCTTC,CASSLGAFYNEQFF
TRBV28,TRBJ1-2,TRBD1,15,-,TGTGCCACATACGGGACAGGGGGCAGTAGGGGTGGCTACACCTTC,CATYGTGGSRGGYTF
TRBV5-4,TRBJ2-7,-,15,-,TGTGCCAGCAGCTTGGGCGGTAGCGTTTCCTACGAGCAGTACTTC,CASSLGGSVSYEQYF
TRBV19,TRBJ1-1,-,15,few,TGTGCCAGTAGAGATATGGGGGGTTTGGACACTGAAGCTTTCTTT,CASRDMGGLDTEAFF
TRBV3-1/TRBV3-2,TRBJ2-5,-,14,-,TGTGCCAGCAGCCAAACGGGGAGCCAAGAGACCCAGTACTTC,CASSQTGSQETQYF
TRBV27,TRBJ2-5,TRBD2,15,few,TGTGCCAGCAGTCCGGGACTAGTGGGGATGGAGACCCAGTACTTC,CASSPGLVGMETQYF
TRBV5-5,TRBJ2-2,-,16,-,TGTGCCAGCAGCTTGGCGAGTTCGCGGGCTGGCGGGGAGCTGTTTTTT,CASSLASSRAGGELFF
TRBV5-1,TRBJ2-7,TRBD1,19,-,TGCGCCAGCAGCTATGGCCCGACTTCCGGGACAGGGACCCCCTACGAGCAGTACTTC,CASSYGPTSGTGTPYEQYF
TRBV10-3,TRBJ1-5,TRBD1,14,-,TGTGCCATCAGTAGGGACAGAAGCAATCAGCCCCAGCATTTT,CAISRDRSNQPQHF
TRBV6-5,TRBJ1-2,-,10,-,TGTGCCGGGGGCCTCTATGGCTACACCTTC,CAGGLYGYTF
TRBV5-4,TRBJ2-4,-,18,-,TGTGCCAGCAGCTTGGGCCAGGATCCTGGACTAACCAAAAACATTCAGTACTTC,CASSLGQDPGLTKNIQYF
TRBV6-5,TRBJ1-1,-,14,-,TGTGCCAGCAGTTACTCAGAGGTCAACACTGAAGCTTTCTTT,CASSYSEVNTEAFF
TRBV7-2,TRBJ2-7,TRBD1,14,-,TGTGCCAGCAGCTCGAGGACAGGAACCTACGAGCAGTACTTC,CASSSRTGTYEQYF
TRBV5-1,TRBJ2-3,TRBD1,14,-,TGCGCCAGCAGCGACGGACAGGGTGCAGATACGCAGTATTTT,CASSDGQGADTQYF
TRBV2,TRBJ1-4,-,15,-,TGTGCCAGCAGGAGGTTCCTTGCAACTAATGAAAAACTGTTTTTT,CASRRFLATNEKLFF
TRBV18,TRBJ2-3,TRBD1,15,-,TGTGCCAGCTCACCGAACAGTCAGGGGGCGGATACGCAGTATTTT,CASSPNSQGADTQYF
TRBV14,TRBJ1-2,-,16,once,TGTGCCAGCAGCCAAGCGGGCCAGCGGAGGGACTATGGCTACACCTTC,CASSQAGQRRDYGYTF
TRBV5-4,TRBJ2-7,TRBD1,14,-,TGTGCCAGCAGCTTGCCGGGACAGACCTACGAGCAGTACTTC,CASSLPGQTYEQYF
TRBV5-4,TRBJ2-2,TRBD2,16,-,TGTGCCAGCAGCTTACGACTAGCGGGGGGTCCCGGGGAGCTGTTTTTT,CASSLRLAGGPGELFF
TRBV11-2,TRBJ2-1,-,12,many,TGTGCCAGCAGCTACCGGGACAATGAGCAGTTCTTC,CASSYRDNEQFF